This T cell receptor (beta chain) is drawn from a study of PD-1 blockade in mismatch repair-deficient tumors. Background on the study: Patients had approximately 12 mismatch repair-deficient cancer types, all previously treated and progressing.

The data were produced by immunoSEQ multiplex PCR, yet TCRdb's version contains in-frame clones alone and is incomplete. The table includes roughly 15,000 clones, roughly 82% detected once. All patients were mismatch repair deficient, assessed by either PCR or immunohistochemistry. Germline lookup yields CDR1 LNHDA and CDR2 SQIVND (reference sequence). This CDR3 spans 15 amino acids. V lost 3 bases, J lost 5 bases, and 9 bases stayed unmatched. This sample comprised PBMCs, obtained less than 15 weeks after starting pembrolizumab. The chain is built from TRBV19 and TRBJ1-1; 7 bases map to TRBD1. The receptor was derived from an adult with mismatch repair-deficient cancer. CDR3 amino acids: CASSIGGQGGTEAFF. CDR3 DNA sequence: TGTGCCAGTAGTATCGGAGGTCAGGGGGGTACTGAAGCTTTCTTT.